These 9 T cell receptor beta chains share one sample of origin, sequenced in a study of blood T cell repertoires in COVID-19. Some clones are missing from TCRdb's copy, which holds only in-frame ones; the method was immunoSEQ multiplex PCR. The sample contains roughly 670,000 clones, over 80% of which appear only once. Sequencing used peripheral blood. The receptors shown here come from a woman aged 18-29 years with acute or convalescent COVID-19.

V is TRBV18 and J is TRBJ1-2, with TRBD1 as a possible D gene (5 bases). Trimming removed 3 bases at V and 2 bases at J, with 13 bases between. The V gene's germline CDR1 is KGHSH and CDR2 LQKENI. This CDR3 contains 15 residues. CDR3 amino acids: CASSPEGTPNYGYTF. CDR3 nucleotides: TGTGCCAGCTCACCGGAGGGGACTCCGAACTATGGCTACACCTTC.

This clone was recorded once. The CDR3 bases are TGTGCCAGCAGAGGCCGGGACACAGATACGCAGTATTTT. It codes for CASRGRDTDTQYF. The chain uses TRBV6-5 and TRBJ2-3; possibly TRBD2 for D (5 bases). The CDR3 runs to 13 residues. Germline V gene lookup returns CDR1 MNHEY and CDR2 SVGAGI. The germline V and J ends were trimmed by 6 bases and 2 bases, with 9 bases remaining between them.

The rearrangement uses TRBV5-1 and TRBJ2-1; 9 positions match TRBD2. After removal of 0 bases from V and 0 bases from J, the junction contained 10 bases not matched to a gene. The CDR3 covers 19 residues. Per germline, CDR1 SGHRS and CDR2 YFSETQ. CDR3 in amino acids: CASSLASAGGLSSYNEQFF. Here the CDR3 DNA reads TGCGCCAGCAGCTTGGCCTCAGCGGGGGGCCTGAGCTCCTACAATGAGCAGTTCTTC.

The chain links TRBV24-1 to TRBJ2-7, with 9 bases lining up with TRBD1. Germline values: CDR1 KGHDR, CDR2 SFDVKD. V was pared by 9 bases and J by 5 bases, with 4 bases of the junction left unmatched. CDR3 length equals 12 residues. The chain's CDR3 is CATGTGYDEQYF. CDR3 bases: TGTGCCACCGGGACAGGGTACGACGAGCAGTACTTC.

The V and J genes are TRBV14 and TRBJ1-1; a weak D match, TRBD1 (6 bases). The length of the CDR3 is 14 residues. In germline, CDR1 is SGHDN, CDR2 FVKESK. The ends were cut back, 2 bases at V and 4 bases at J, with 11 bases in the middle. CDR3 sequence reads: CASSQRGGGTEAFF. Written as DNA, the CDR3 is TGTGCCAGCAGCCAACGGGGAGGGGGCACTGAAGCTTTCTTT.

Remarks on this clone: This sample includes further DNA sequences coding for the same CDR3. The V and J genes are TRBV10-1 and TRBJ1-5; TRBD1 aligns across 9 bases. The CDR3 loop spans 15 amino acids. Trimming removed 10 bases from V and 6 bases from J; junction bases left unmatched: 13. CDR1 WNHNN and CDR2 SYGVQD come from the germline V gene (reference sequence). In nucleotides, the CDR3 is TGCGCCACTACAACAGGGGGCGGATTCGGTCAGCCCCAGCATTTT. Protein product: CATTTGGGFGQPQHF.

V and J are TRBV9 and TRBJ1-1; D uncertain. V lost 0 bases to trimming and J lost 1 base, with 22 bases between them. The CDR3 length is 19 residues. Germline V CDR1 and CDR2: SGDLS, YYNGEE. The CDR3 reads CASSVAGAEGWVGNTEAFF. The CDR3 DNA follows: TGTGCCAGCAGCGTAGCTGGAGCTGAGGGCTGGGTGGGGAACACTGAAGCTTTCTTT.

This clone was picked up a small number of times. The CDR3 loop reads CASSPGNEQFF. The CDR3 coding sequence is TGTGCCAGCAGTCCCGGGAATGAGCAGTTCTTC. This chain joins TRBV6-6 and TRBJ2-1, with D unclear. CDR3 length equals 11 residues. Per germline, CDR1 MNHNY and CDR2 SVGAGI (reference sequence). The V gene lost 5 bases and the J gene lost 7 bases, with 6 bases spanning the gap.

This chain joins TRBV19 and TRBJ1-2; D possibly corresponds to TRBD1 (5 bases). CDR3 length equals 13 residues. Between the trimmed V and J ends, which lost 7 bases and 4 bases, there was a span of 13 bases. CDR1 and CDR2 from the germline V gene are LNHDA and SQIVND (reference sequence). The CDR3, as DNA: TGTGCCAGTACCGCTAGGGGAGGCTATGGCTACACCTTC. It specifies CASTARGGYGYTF.